The 5 T cell receptor beta chains below were found in one sample sequenced in a study of a mutant IDH1 vaccine in newly diagnosed glioma. Time point defined: week 23, last vaccination. Every vaccination contained 300 ug of the mutant IDH1 20-mer peptide and was paired with topical imiquimod. Only in-frame clones appear in the TCRdb table, and some are missing; sequencing was by immunoSEQ multiplex PCR. This table has around 76,000 clones, around 85% appearing once. The antigens these receptors bind are not known. The sequencing used PBMCs, collected from a glioma patient whose treatment included an IDH1 peptide vaccine. These receptor sequences come from a woman aged 45-60 years with glioma.

This clone was detected a few times. This chain links TRBV10-1 with TRBJ1-4; 7 bases fit TRBD1. Unmatched junction bases numbered 3, after V lost 5 bases and J lost 3 bases. The CDR3 has 14 residues. Germline-derived CDR1 and CDR2 are WNHNN and SYGVQD (reference sequence). This CDR3 reads CASSPQGANEKLFF. CDR3 coding DNA: TGCGCCAGCAGTCCTCAGGGGGCTAATGAAAAACTGTTTTTT.

This clone was detected only once. This sequence joins TRBV7-9 and TRBJ1-5; tentative D call: TRBD1 (6 bases). CDR1 is SEHNR and CDR2 is FQNEAQ in the germline V gene (reference sequence). Trimming stripped 5 bases from V and 1 base from J, with 15 bases between. The CDR3 loop spans 16 amino acids. CDR3 nucleotides: TGTGCCAGCAGCCGGGCGGGGGGGGCGAGCAATCAGCCCCAGCATTTT. It encodes CASSRAGGASNQPQHF.

This clone has only one observation. J is TRBJ1-1 and V is TRBV28; 10 bases agree with TRBD1. The V gene's germline CDR1 is MDHEN and CDR2 SYDVKM. This CDR3 spans 16 amino acids. The V gene end was trimmed by 2 bases and the J gene end by 1 base; junction bases not matched to a gene: 4. CDR3 loop: CASSLGTGDANTEAFF. The CDR3 DNA reads as TGTGCCAGCAGTTTAGGGACAGGGGACGCGAACACTGAAGCTTTCTTT. Looking up the rest from reference TRBV28 and TRBJ1-1 gives the full variable domain: DVKVTQSSRYLVKRTGEKVFLECVQDMDHENMFWYRQDPGLGLRLIYFSYDVKMKEKGDIPEGYSVSREKKERFSLILESASTNQTSMYLCASSLGTGDANTEAFFGQGTRLTVV.

This sequence joins TRBV7-8 and TRBJ2-7; 7 bases are a match to TRBD2. J lost 4 bases, V lost 8 bases, and 11 bases had no gene match. In germline, CDR1 is SGHVS, CDR2 FQNEAQ. This CDR3 contains 14 residues. The CDR3 spells CASGEREGDYEQYF. In DNA form, the CDR3 reads TGTGCCAGCGGAGAGAGGGAGGGAGATTACGAGCAGTACTTC. Together with reference TRBV7-8 and TRBJ2-7, the CDR3 gives the full variable domain: GAGVSQSPRYKVAKRGQDVALRCDPISGHVSLFWYQQALGQGPEFLTYFQNEAQLDKSGLPSDRFFAERPEGSVSTLKIQRTQQEDSAVYLCASGEREGDYEQYFGPGTRLTVT.

This clone was seen a handful of times. The rearrangement uses TRBV5-1 and TRBJ2-3; D gene ambiguous. This CDR3 region has 11 residues. Germline V gene lookup returns CDR1 SGHRS and CDR2 YFSETQ. Deletions cut 9 bases from V and 6 bases from J, with 11 bases between. The CDR3 sequence: CATFIGDTQYF. In DNA form, the CDR3 reads TGCGCCACCTTCATCGGCGATACGCAGTATTTT.